These 22 T cell receptor beta chains were all obtained from the same sample, sequenced in a study of OX40 agonist ivuxolimab in advanced cancers. Profiling relied on immunoSEQ multiplex PCR, and the TCRdb table lists in-frame clones only, not all of them. The table lists nearly 60,000 clones, roughly four fifths of them singletons. The specimen was CD4+ or CD8+ T cells sorted from blood, collected in a trial of the OX40 agonist ivuxolimab. These receptors all come from an adult with an advanced solid tumor such as melanoma, head and neck, liver or kidney cancer.

The rearrangement links TRBV15 to TRBJ2-2, with TRBD1 as a possible D gene (5 bases). The CDR3 is made up of 14 amino acids. Trimming removed 5 bases at V and 5 bases at J, with 12 bases between. Germline loops: CDR1 LNHNV, CDR2 YYDKDF (reference sequence). CDR3 region: CATSPVRGTGELFF. CDR3 DNA sequence: TGTGCCACCAGCCCCGTAAGGGGTACCGGGGAGCTGTTTTTT. Full variable domain (remainder filled in from reference TRBV15 and TRBJ2-2): DAMVIQNPRYQVTQFGKPVTLSCSQTLNHNVMYWYQQKSSQAPKLLFHYYDKDFNNEADTPDNFQSRRPNTSFCFLDIRSPGLGDTAMYLCATSPVRGTGELFFGEGSRLTVL.

This clone was seen a handful of times. The J gene is TRBJ1-6, the V gene TRBV4-3; D not certain. Germline V gene sequence: CDR1 LGHNA, CDR2 YSLEER. Trimming pared 7 bases from V and 6 bases from J, leaving 16 bases between. This CDR3 is 15 amino acids long. CDR3 sequence (DNA): TGCGCCAGCAAAGGCGTGCCGGAGTTTAATTCACCCCTCCACTTT. Protein: CASKGVPEFNSPLHF.

The chain is built from TRBV2 and TRBJ1-5; tentatively, D is TRBD1 (5 bases). Germline V lookup: CDR1 SNHLY, CDR2 FYNNEI. Trimming left V 8 bases short and J 4 bases short, with 12 bases between. The CDR3 runs 13 residues. In DNA, the CDR3 is TGTGCCAGCGCCAGGGAGGCGAATCAGCCCCAGCATTTT. It is translated as CASAREANQPQHF.

This clone has just one count. This chain connects TRBV5-1 to TRBJ2-7, with D possibly being TRBD1 or TRBD2 (7 bases each). Germline lookup yields CDR1 SGHRS and CDR2 YFSETQ. The CDR3 totals 15 residues. Trimming stripped 0 bases from V and 3 bases from J, with 13 bases between. The CDR3 coding sequence is TGCGCCAGCAGCTTGGAGTCAGGGGGGGTCTACGAGCAGTACTTC. Translated, it gives CASSLESGGVYEQYF.

The V gene is TRBV15, the J gene TRBJ2-3; D unresolved. Germline CDR1 is LNHNV and CDR2 is YYDKDF (reference sequence). The CDR3 has 14 residues. With 6 bases removed from V and 4 bases from J, the gap between germline ends came to 14 bases. The CDR3 DNA reads as TGTGCCACCAGAGGGTCTTCCCCCCCAGATACGCAGTATTTT. Protein product: CATRGSSPPDTQYF.

The gene calls are TRBV4-1 and TRBJ2-5; perhaps TRBD2 as D (6 bases). CDR3 length equals 17 residues. Trimming took off 1 base at V and 2 bases at J, with 17 bases between the two ends. Germline values: CDR1 MGHRA, CDR2 YSYEKL. This CDR3 is CASSQGGIGGRQETQYF. The CDR3 region has the DNA TGCGCCAGCAGCCAAGGAGGTATCGGGGGTCGACAAGAGACCCAGTACTTC.

For this clone: Other DNA sequences from this sample encode an identical CDR3 as well. The rearrangement joins TRBV19 to TRBJ2-7; either TRBD1 or TRBD2 may fit D (5 bases each). Germline lookup yields CDR1 LNHDA and CDR2 SQIVND (reference sequence). The CDR3 length is 14 residues. V was cut by 5 bases and J by 0 bases, with 11 bases left in between. CDR3 coding DNA: TGTGCCAGTAGTCGGGACCCGAGCTCCTACGAGCAGTACTTC. Protein sequence: CASSRDPSSYEQYF.

The chain uses TRBV7-9 and TRBJ1-1; D remains ambiguous. Trimming took off 3 bases at V and 1 base at J, with 9 bases between the two ends. Germline values: CDR1 SEHNR, CDR2 FQNEAQ (reference sequence). The CDR3 extends over 14 amino acids. Here the CDR3 reads CASSFAGQNTEAFF. The CDR3, as DNA: TGTGCCAGCAGCTTTGCCGGGCAGAACACTGAAGCTTTCTTT.

This chain uses TRBV10-3 with TRBJ2-2; 8 bases align to TRBD2. The V and J ends lost 10 bases and 0 bases, in that order; junction bases with no gene match: 7. CDR1 and CDR2 from the germline V gene are ENHRY and SYGVKD. The CDR3 is made up of 15 amino acids. The CDR3 DNA is TGTGCCACCCGACCGGGACTAGCGAACACCGGGGAGCTGTTTTTT. This translates into CATRPGLANTGELFF.

The chain has TRBV27 and TRBJ1-4; unclear D gene. V was cut by 3 bases and J by 6 bases, with 11 bases left in between. The CDR3 totals 14 residues. Germline V gene data show CDR1 as MNHEY and CDR2 as SMNVEV (reference sequence). The CDR3 nucleotides are TGTGCCAGCAGTTTGATGGGGTTTGATGAAAAACTGTTTTTT. Translation gives CASSLMGFDEKLFF.

V usage is TRBV28 and J usage is TRBJ1-3; D unclear. The CDR3 runs to 13 residues. Trimming shortened V by 6 bases and J by 1 base, and 7 bases separated the two germline ends. In germline, CDR1 is MDHEN, CDR2 SYDVKM. In DNA, the CDR3 is TGTGCCAGCAGCCCACCGTCTGGAAACACCATATATTTT. Residues: CASSPPSGNTIYF.

The genes are TRBV7-3 and TRBJ1-2; 7 bases align to TRBD1. The V and J ends lost 5 bases and 0 bases, in that order; junction bases with no gene match: 3. Looked up from germline, CDR1 is SGHTA and CDR2 is FQGTGA. The CDR3 runs to 14 residues. The CDR3 bases are TGTGCCAGCAGCGCGGGACAGTCTAACTATGGCTACACCTTC. Residues: CASSAGQSNYGYTF.

The chain has TRBV7-3 and TRBJ2-5, with 8 positions matching TRBD2. From germline, CDR1 is SGHTA and CDR2 FQGTGA. The CDR3 extends over 16 amino acids. J gave up 4 bases and V 1 base, and 8 bases lay outside the gene matches. The CDR3 coding sequence is TGTGCCAGCAGCTTAAGAGGTAGCGGGGCGGGAGAGACCCAGTACTTC. Translated: CASSLRGSGAGETQYF.

This chain joins TRBV5-4 and TRBJ1-2; perhaps TRBD1 as D (6 bases). This CDR3 has 13 residues. V lost 0 bases and J lost 10, with 13 bases in between. Germline V gene sequence: CDR1 SGHNT, CDR2 YYREEE (reference sequence). CDR3 sequence: CASSLAGGRFYTF. CDR3 nucleotides: TGTGCCAGCAGCTTGGCGGGGGGGCGATTCTACACCTTC.

The J gene is TRBJ2-2, the V gene TRBV5-1, with D unclear. CDR1 SGHRS and CDR2 YFSETQ come from the germline V gene. Trimming shortened V by 0 bases and J by 1 base, and 10 bases separated the two germline ends. The CDR3 loop spans 16 amino acids. The CDR3 DNA reads TGCGCCAGCAGCTTGGCCATCGTACAGAACACCGGGGAGCTGTTTTTT. Amino acid sequence: CASSLAIVQNTGELFF.

The J gene is TRBJ1-2, the V gene TRBV27; weak D call: TRBD1 (6 bases). Germline CDR1 reads MNHEY; CDR2 reads SMNVEV (reference sequence). The CDR3 loop spans 14 amino acids. Trimming pared 6 bases from V and 5 bases from J, leaving 16 bases between. The chain's CDR3 is CASSRRGRGYGYTF. The CDR3 DNA is TGTGCCAGCAGCCGCCGGGGGCGTGGGTATGGCTACACCTTC.

This clone was found a few times. CDR3 sequence: CASSPQGYETQYF. The CDR3 DNA is TGTGCCAGCTCACCACAGGGATACGAGACCCAGTACTTC. J is TRBJ2-5 and V is TRBV18, with D hard to call. V was pared by 1 base and J by 5 bases, with 8 bases between. Germline V gene sequence: CDR1 KGHSH, CDR2 LQKENI. This CDR3 has 13 amino acids.

The chain carries TRBV29-1 and TRBJ2-5; TRBD2 agrees at 9 bases. This CDR3 has 16 residues. The V gene end was trimmed by 8 bases and the J gene end by 2 bases; junction bases not matched to a gene: 15. Germline assignment: CDR1 SQVTM and CDR2 ANQGSEA. This chain's CDR3 is CSHEGGGGTRQETQYF. For the CDR3, the DNA is TGCAGCCATGAGGGCGGGGGGGGAACCCGACAAGAGACCCAGTACTTC. Complete variable domain (other parts from reference TRBV29-1 and TRBJ2-5): SAVISQKPSRDICQRGTSLTIQCQVDSQVTMMFWYRQQPGQSLTLIATANQGSEATYESGFVIDKFPISRPNLTFSTLTVSNMSPEDSSIYLCSHEGGGGTRQETQYFGPGTRLLVL.

The chain recombines TRBV4-2 with TRBJ1-2, with 7 bases that match TRBD1. CDR1 and CDR2 from the germline V gene are LGHNA and YNFKEQ. This CDR3 has 14 residues. With 4 bases clipped from V and 4 bases from J, the junction kept 6 bases outside the gene matches. The CDR3 sequence: CASSRSGTAYGYTF. DNA for the CDR3: TGTGCCAGCAGCCGTAGCGGGACAGCCTATGGCTACACCTTC.

This clone was seen a single time. The chain joins TRBV15 to TRBJ1-3; D not certain. V gave up 1 base and J gave up 0 bases, with 7 bases separating them. The CDR3 length is 15 residues. CDR1 and CDR2 (germline): LNHNV, YYDKDF (reference sequence). CDR3 in amino acids: CATSRVLTSGNTIYF. Here the CDR3 DNA reads TGTGCCACCAGCAGAGTCCTCACCTCTGGAAACACCATATATTTT.

The count of this clone is one. The rearrangement joins TRBV4-2 to TRBJ2-3, with D tentatively TRBD2 (6 bases). The length of the CDR3 is 14 residues. Trimming stripped 5 bases from V and 6 bases from J, with 15 bases between. Per germline, CDR1 LGHNA and CDR2 YNFKEQ. Here the CDR3 DNA reads TGTGCCAGCAGCTACAATTTAGCGGCGGATACGCAGTATTTT. This codes for CASSYNLAADTQYF.

The chain links TRBV5-1 to TRBJ2-3; D might be TRBD1 or TRBD2, each matching 5 bases. Per germline, CDR1 SGHRS and CDR2 YFSETQ. V was cut by 0 bases and J by 5 bases, with 13 bases left in between. The CDR3 extends over 15 amino acids. The CDR3 here is CASSLAGTMQDTQYF. CDR3 nucleotides: TGCGCCAGCAGCTTGGCCGGGACCATGCAAGATACGCAGTATTTT.